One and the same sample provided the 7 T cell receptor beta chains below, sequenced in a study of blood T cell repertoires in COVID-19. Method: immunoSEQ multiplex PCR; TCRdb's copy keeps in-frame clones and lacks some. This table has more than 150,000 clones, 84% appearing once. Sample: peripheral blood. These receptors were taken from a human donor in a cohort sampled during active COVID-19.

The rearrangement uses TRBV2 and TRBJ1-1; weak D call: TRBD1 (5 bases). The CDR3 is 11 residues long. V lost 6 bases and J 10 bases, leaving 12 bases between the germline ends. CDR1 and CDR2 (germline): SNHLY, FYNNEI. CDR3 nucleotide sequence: TGTGCCAGCAGGGGGGGGATGGGAGCTTTCTTT. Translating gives CASRGGMGAFF.

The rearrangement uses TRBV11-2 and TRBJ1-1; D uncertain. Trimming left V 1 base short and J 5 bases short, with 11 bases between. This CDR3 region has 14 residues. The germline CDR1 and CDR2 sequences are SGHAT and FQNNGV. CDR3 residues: CASSLVGRLTEAFF. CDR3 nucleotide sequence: TGTGCCAGCAGCTTAGTCGGTAGATTGACTGAAGCTTTCTTT. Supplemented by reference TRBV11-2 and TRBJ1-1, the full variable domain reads EAGVAQSPRYKIIEKRQSVAFWCNPISGHATLYWYQQILGQGPKLLIQFQNNGVVDDSQLPKDRFSAERLKGVDSTLKIQPAKLEDSAVYLCASSLVGRLTEAFFGQGTRLTVV.

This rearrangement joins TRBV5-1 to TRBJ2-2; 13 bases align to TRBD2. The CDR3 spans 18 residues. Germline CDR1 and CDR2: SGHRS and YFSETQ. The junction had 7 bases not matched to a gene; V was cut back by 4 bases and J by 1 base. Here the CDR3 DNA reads TGCGCCAGCAGCCCTATGGGACTAGCGGGGAAGAACACCGGGGAGCTGTTTTTT. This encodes CASSPMGLAGKNTGELFF.

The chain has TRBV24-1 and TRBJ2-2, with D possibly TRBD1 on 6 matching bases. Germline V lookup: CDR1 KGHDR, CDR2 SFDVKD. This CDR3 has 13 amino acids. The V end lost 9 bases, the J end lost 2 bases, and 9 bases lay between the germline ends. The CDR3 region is CATRGTNTGELFF. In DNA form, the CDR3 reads TGTGCCACCCGAGGGACAAACACCGGGGAGCTGTTTTTT.

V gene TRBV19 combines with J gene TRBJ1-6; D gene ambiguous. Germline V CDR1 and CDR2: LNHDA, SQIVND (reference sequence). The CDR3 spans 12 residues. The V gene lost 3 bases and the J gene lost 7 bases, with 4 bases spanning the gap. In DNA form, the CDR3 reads TGTGCCAGTAGTATCCAGAATTCACCCCTCCACTTT. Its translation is CASSIQNSPLHF.

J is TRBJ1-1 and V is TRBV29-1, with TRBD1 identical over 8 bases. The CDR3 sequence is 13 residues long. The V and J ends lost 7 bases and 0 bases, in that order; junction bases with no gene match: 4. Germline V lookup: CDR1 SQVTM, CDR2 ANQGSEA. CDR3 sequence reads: CSAGTGLNTEAFF. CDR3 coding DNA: TGCAGCGCAGGGACAGGCCTGAACACTGAAGCTTTCTTT.

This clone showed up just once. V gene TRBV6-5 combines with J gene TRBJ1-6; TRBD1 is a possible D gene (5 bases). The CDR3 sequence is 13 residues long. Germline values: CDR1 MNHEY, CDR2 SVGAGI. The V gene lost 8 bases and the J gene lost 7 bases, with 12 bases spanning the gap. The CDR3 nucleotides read TGTGCCAGCCGGGGGTCGGAGAATTCACCCCTCCACTTT. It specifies CASRGSENSPLHF.